This T cell receptor (beta chain) was recovered during a study of cytomegalovirus exposure and HLA in healthy donors. The CDR3 is 16 residues long. Germline lookup yields CDR1 SGHVS and CDR2 FQNEAQ. The ends lost 1 base at V and 6 bases at J; junction bases unmatched: 9. Use of 60 Vbeta and 13 Jbeta primers characterized the PCR. Sequencing used immunoSEQ multiplex PCR; TCRdb keeps in-frame clones, though not all of them. The sample holds about 160,000 clones, 70% to 80% seen once. The sequencing input was PBMCs. This sequence was found in a man aged 35 to 55 in good health and CMV-seronegative. The V call is TRBV7-8, the J call TRBJ2-7; 10 positions match TRBD1. DNA of the CDR3: TGTGCCAGCAGCTTAGAATCTGGGACAGGGGTAGGCGAGCAGTACTTC. Its translation: CASSLESGTGVGEQYF.